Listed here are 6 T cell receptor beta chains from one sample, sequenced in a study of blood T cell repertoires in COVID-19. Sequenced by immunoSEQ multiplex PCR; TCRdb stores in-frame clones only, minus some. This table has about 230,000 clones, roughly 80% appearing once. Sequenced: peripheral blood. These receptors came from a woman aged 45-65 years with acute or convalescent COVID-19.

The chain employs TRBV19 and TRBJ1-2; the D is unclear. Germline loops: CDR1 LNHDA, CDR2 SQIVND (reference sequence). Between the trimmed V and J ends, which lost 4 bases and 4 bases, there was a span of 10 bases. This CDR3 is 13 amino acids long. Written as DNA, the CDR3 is TGTGCCAGTAGTAGGACGGACTTCTATGGCTACACCTTC. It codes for CASSRTDFYGYTF.

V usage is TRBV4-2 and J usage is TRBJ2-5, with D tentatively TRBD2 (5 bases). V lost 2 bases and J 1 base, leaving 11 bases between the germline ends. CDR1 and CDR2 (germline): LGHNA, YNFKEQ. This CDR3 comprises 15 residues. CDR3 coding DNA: TGTGCCAGCAGCCAAAGGGCGGCGGGCCAAGAGACCCAGTACTTC. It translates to CASSQRAAGQETQYF.

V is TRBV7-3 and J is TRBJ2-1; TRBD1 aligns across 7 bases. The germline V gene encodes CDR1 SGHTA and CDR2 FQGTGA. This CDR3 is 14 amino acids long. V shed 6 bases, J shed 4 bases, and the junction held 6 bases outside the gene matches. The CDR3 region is CASRAGTDYNEQFF. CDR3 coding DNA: TGTGCCAGCAGGGCTGGGACAGATTACAATGAGCAGTTCTTC.

DNA of the CDR3: TGTGCCATCACGGGGACAGGGTTATCCGAGCAGTACTTC. Amino acids: CAITGTGLSEQYF. The rearrangement uses TRBV10-3 and TRBJ2-7; 9 bases match TRBD1. CDR1 is ENHRY and CDR2 is SYGVKD in the germline V gene. The J segment lost 6 bases and the V segment lost 7 bases, leaving 7 bases of the junction unmatched. There are 13 residues in the CDR3.

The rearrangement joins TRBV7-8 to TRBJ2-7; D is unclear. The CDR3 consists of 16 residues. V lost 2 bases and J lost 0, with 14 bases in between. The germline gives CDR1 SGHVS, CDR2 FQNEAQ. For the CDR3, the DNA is TGTGCCAGCAGCTTATATCGGTCCTCGTCCTCCTACGAGCAGTACTTC. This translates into CASSLYRSSSSYEQYF.

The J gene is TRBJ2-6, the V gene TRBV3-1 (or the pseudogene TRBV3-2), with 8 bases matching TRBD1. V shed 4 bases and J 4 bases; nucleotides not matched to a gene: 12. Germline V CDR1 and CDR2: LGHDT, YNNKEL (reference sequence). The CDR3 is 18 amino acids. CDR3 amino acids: CASSLESQGARGANVLTF. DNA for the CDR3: TGTGCCAGCAGCCTAGAATCCCAGGGGGCGAGGGGGGCCAACGTCCTGACTTTC.